These T cell receptor beta chains were read from a single sample in a study of blood T cell repertoires in COVID-19. Here immunoSEQ multiplex PCR was the method, and the copy in TCRdb shows in-frame clones only, minus some. This table holds 150,000 to 180,000 clones, roughly 80% found once. The material sequenced was peripheral blood. These receptors came from a woman aged 55-70 years with COVID-19, enrolled during active disease. Both conserved end residues are part of each CDR3. The D gene is left open where the match is weak. Clone size is given for some rows only: seen once, a few or many times, or a class if the clone is expanded.

d_call	j_call	v_call	clone_size	cdr3_nt	cdr3_aa
-	TRBJ2-7	TRBV7-4	-	TGTGCCAGCAGCCTGGGGTCCGGGATAATCAACGAGCAGTACTTC	CASSLGSGIINEQYF
TRBD1	TRBJ1-1	TRBV19	-	TGTGCCAGTAGTATAGGGGACAGACTGAACACTGAAGCTTTCTTT	CASSIGDRLNTEAFF
-	TRBJ2-3	TRBV7-2	-	TGTGCCAGCAGCGCGGACAGCCTTTATGGCACAGATACGCAGTATTTT	CASSADSLYGTDTQYF
-	TRBJ2-3	TRBV5-1	-	TGCGCCAGCAGCTCCGGGTCCACAGATACGCAGTATTTT	CASSSGSTDTQYF
TRBD1	TRBJ2-1	TRBV6-5	-	TGTGCCAGCAGCCTCCGGGACAGGGTCTACAATGAGCAGTTCTTC	CASSLRDRVYNEQFF
TRBD1	TRBJ2-1	TRBV24-1	-	TGTGCCACCGAGACAGGGGGGACAGGGGATGAGCAGTTCTTC	CATETGGTGDEQFF
-	TRBJ1-2	TRBV6-4	-	TGTGCCAGCAGTTCCCCCCAGGGGAGCTATGGCTACACCTTC	CASSSPQGSYGYTF
TRBD1	TRBJ1-4	TRBV30	-	TGTGCCTGGAGTGAACCCCAGGGGGCAACTAATGAAAAACTGTTTTTT	CAWSEPQGATNEKLFF
-	TRBJ1-5	TRBV4-2	-	TGTGCCAGCAGCCAAGGGGAGGGCGGGCCTAGGCCCCAGCATTTT	CASSQGEGGPRPQHF
-	TRBJ1-5	TRBV14	-	TGTGCCAGCAGCCTGGGGGGAAGTCAGCCCCAGCATTTT	CASSLGGSQPQHF
-	TRBJ1-1	TRBV2	once	TGTGCCAGCAGCCTAAGAGACTGGACAGCGATAATGAACACTGAAGCTTTCTTT	CASSLRDWTAIMNTEAFF
TRBD1	TRBJ1-5	TRBV7-8	-	TGTGCCAGCAGCTTAGCAGGGACAGGCACGGGTCGCAATCAGCCCCAGCATTTT	CASSLAGTGTGRNQPQHF
-	TRBJ1-5	TRBV5-8	-	TGTGCCAGCAGCCACCGGGTCCACAATCAGCCCCAGCATTTT	CASSHRVHNQPQHF
TRBD1	TRBJ1-2	TRBV27	-	TGTGCCAGCAGTTTATCTGGCTGGACAGGGCTTGGCTACACCTTC	CASSLSGWTGLGYTF
TRBD2	TRBJ2-1	TRBV7-9	-	TGTGCCAGCAGCAGGACTAGCGGGAGTGACAATGAGCAGTTCTTC	CASSRTSGSDNEQFF
TRBD1	TRBJ2-4	TRBV18	-	TGTGCCAGCTCACCGACCGGGACAGGGATAAACATTCAGTACTTC	CASSPTGTGINIQYF
-	TRBJ1-2	TRBV9	-	TGTGCCAGCAGCGTAGCCGCGGATGAACGGGGATATGGCTACACCTTC	CASSVAADERGYGYTF
-	TRBJ1-6	TRBV2	-	TGTGCCAGCAGTGAAGAAGGGGGACAATCACCCCTCCACTTT	CASSEEGGQSPLHF
-	TRBJ1-1	TRBV6-5	-	TGTGCCACCAATAGACCCTATCGGGACACTGAAGCTTTCTTT	CATNRPYRDTEAFF